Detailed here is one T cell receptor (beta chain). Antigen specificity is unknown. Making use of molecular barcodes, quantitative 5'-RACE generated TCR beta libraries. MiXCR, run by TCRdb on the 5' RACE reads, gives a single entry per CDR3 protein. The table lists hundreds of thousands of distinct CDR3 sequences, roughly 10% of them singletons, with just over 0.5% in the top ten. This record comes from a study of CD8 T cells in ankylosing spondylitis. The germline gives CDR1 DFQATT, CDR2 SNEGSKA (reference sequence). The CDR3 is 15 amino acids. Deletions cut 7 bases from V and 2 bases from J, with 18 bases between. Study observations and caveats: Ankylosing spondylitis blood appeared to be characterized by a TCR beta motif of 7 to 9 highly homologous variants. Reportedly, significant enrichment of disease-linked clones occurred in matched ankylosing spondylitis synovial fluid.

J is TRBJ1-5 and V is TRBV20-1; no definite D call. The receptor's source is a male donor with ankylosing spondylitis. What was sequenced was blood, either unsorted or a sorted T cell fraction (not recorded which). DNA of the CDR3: TGCAGTGTGACGGATCGGGTGAAGGGCAATCAGCCCCAGCATTTT. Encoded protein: CSVTDRVKGNQPQHF.